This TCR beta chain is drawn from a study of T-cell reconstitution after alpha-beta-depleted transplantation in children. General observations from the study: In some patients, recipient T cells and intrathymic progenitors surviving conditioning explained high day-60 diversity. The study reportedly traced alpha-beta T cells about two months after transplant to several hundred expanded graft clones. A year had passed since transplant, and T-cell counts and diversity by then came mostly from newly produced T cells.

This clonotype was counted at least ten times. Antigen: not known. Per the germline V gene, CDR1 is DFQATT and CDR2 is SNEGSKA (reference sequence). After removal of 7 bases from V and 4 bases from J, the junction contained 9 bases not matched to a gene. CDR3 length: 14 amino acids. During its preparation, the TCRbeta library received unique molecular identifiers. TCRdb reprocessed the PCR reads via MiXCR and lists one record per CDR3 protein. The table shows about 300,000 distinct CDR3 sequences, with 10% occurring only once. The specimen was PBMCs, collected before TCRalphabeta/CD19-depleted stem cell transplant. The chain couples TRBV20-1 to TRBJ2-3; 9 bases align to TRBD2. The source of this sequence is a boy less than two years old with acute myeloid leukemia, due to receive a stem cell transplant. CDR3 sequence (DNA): TGCAGTGACGACGGACTAGCGACGCCAGATACGCAGTATTTT. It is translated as CSDDGLATPDTQYF.